Presented here are 22 T cell receptor beta chains from one specimen sequenced in a study of molecular identifiers for immune sequencing clone quantification. TCRdb redid the calling of the PCR reads with MiXCR, one entry per CDR3 protein. Of about 630,000 distinct CDR3 sequences in the sample, 25% were seen once. Material for sequencing was naive CD8+ T cells from blood, with Jurkat cell RNA spiked in. The subset: FACS-sorted CD8+CD4-CCR7+CD45RA+ naive T cells. All receptors come from a human donor in good health. Some libraries in this study had Jurkat cell RNA spiked in.

As to this clonotype: A much larger clone is a single base away; this may be a read error. This chain connects TRBV7-9 to TRBJ1-1; D remains ambiguous. The CDR3 runs 13 residues. Looked up from germline, CDR1 is SEHNR and CDR2 is FQNEAQ (reference sequence). CDR3 sequence reads: CVSSFVADLEAFF. The CDR3 coding sequence is TGTGTCAGCAGCTTTGTGGCAGACCTTGAAGCTTTCTTT.

The table lists this clonotype with many counts. The gene calls are TRBV7-7 and TRBJ2-5; D not resolved. The germline gives CDR1 SSHAT, CDR2 FNYEAQ (reference sequence). The CDR3 is 13 amino acids. V gave up 2 bases and J gave up 2 bases, with 6 bases separating them. CDR3 residues: CASSLLEQETQYF. The CDR3 region has the DNA TGTGCCAGCAGCTTACTCGAGCAAGAGACCCAGTACTTC.

This clonotype turned up a few times. No conserved phenylalanine or tryptophan ends this CDR3, so it is likely a read error. The chain has TRBV7-9 and TRBJ2-1, with D perhaps matching TRBD1 (6 bases). CDR1 and CDR2 from the germline V gene are SEHNR and FQNEAQ (reference sequence). The V gene lost 5 bases and the J gene lost 7 bases, with 18 bases spanning the gap. The CDR3 contains 15 residues. This CDR3 is CASSLPRTVKNEQFS. For the CDR3, the DNA is TGTGCCAGCAGCCTCCCCCGGACAGTGAAAAATGAGCAGTTCTCC.

The table lists this clonotype with many counts. The V and J genes are TRBV19 and TRBJ1-5; TRBD1 might be the D (5 bases). This CDR3 spans 16 amino acids. Germline CDR1 and CDR2: LNHDA and SQIVND (reference sequence). Trimming stripped 5 bases from V and 1 base from J, with 15 bases between. CDR3 in DNA: TGTGCCAGTAGTCCACAAGGAGGGGTAAGCAATCAGCCCCAGCATTTT. It is translated as CASSPQGGVSNQPQHF.

This clonotype was observed at least ten times. The CDR3 loop reads CASSYGTSGTYEQYF. The CDR3 coding sequence is TGTGCCAGCAGTTACGGGACTAGCGGGACCTACGAGCAGTACTTC. This chain connects TRBV5-4 to TRBJ2-7, with TRBD2 matching over 13 bases. Germline V gene data show CDR1 as SGHNT and CDR2 as YYREEE (reference sequence). V was pared by 5 bases and J by 2 bases, with 4 bases of the junction left unmatched. The CDR3 is 15 amino acids.

Ten or more counts support this clonotype. The CDR3: CASSYPRTGGSPYSNQPQHF. DNA of the CDR3: TGTGCCAGCAGTTACCCGCGGACAGGGGGCTCACCATATAGCAATCAGCCCCAGCATTTT. The V and J genes are TRBV6-2 or TRBV6-3 and TRBJ1-5; TRBD1 aligns across 11 bases. Trimming at V came to 2 bases and at J to 0 bases, leaving 12 bases not matched to a gene. The CDR3 extends over 20 amino acids. From germline, CDR1 is MNHEY and CDR2 SVGEGT.

As for this clonotype: An end of the junction does not agree with germline; a read error may underlie this. The chain is built from TRBV27 and TRBJ2-1; TRBD1 matches 7 bases. Germline CDR1 MNHEY, CDR2 SMNVEV (reference sequence). This CDR3 contains 15 residues. In DNA form, the CDR3 reads TGTGCCAGCAGTCCCGGGACAGCTACCTACAATAAGCAGTTCTTC. Its translation is CASSPGTATYNKQFF.

This clonotype was recorded a few times. The genes are TRBV4-1 and TRBJ2-3; 7 nucleotides align to TRBD1. Germline V gives CDR1 MGHRA, CDR2 YSYEKL. V gave up 1 base and J gave up 5 bases; unmatched junction bases: 0. The CDR3 runs to 13 residues. The CDR3: CASSQGQGDTQYF. The CDR3 DNA reads TGCGCCAGCAGCCAAGGACAGGGAGATACGCAGTATTTT.

This sequence joins TRBV7-3 and TRBJ2-3; TRBD1 is a possible D gene (8 bases). This CDR3 has 15 amino acids. V shed 5 bases and J shed 1 base, with 13 bases lying between them. The germline gives CDR1 SGHTA, CDR2 FQGTGA. CDR3 region: CASSQTGGGTDTQYF. In nucleotides, the CDR3 is TGTGCCAGCAGCCAAACAGGGGGGGGCACAGATACGCAGTATTTT.

This clonotype was picked up a small number of times. This chain links TRBV19 with TRBJ2-2; the match to TRBD1 covers 10 bases. V trimming: 2 bases; J trimming: 6 bases; junction bases outside the gene matches: 3. CDR3 length: 15 amino acids. Germline lookup yields CDR1 LNHDA and CDR2 SQIVND (reference sequence). The CDR3 reads CASSIWTGGPGELFF. DNA of the CDR3: TGTGCCAGTAGTATATGGACAGGGGGTCCCGGGGAGCTGTTTTTT.

The genes are TRBV4-3 and TRBJ1-6; a possible D gene is TRBD1 (5 bases). CDR3 length: 15 amino acids. CDR1 and CDR2 from the germline V gene are LGHNA and YSLEER. With 2 bases removed from V and 6 bases from J, the gap between germline ends came to 11 bases. In DNA form, the CDR3 reads TGCGCCAGCAGCCAACAGGGCAGGGCTAATTCACCCCTCCACTTT. Its protein is CASSQQGRANSPLHF.

The chain employs TRBV20-1 and TRBJ2-5; D is perhaps TRBD1 (5 bases). V was clipped by 6 bases and J by 8 bases, with 16 bases between them. The CDR3 length is 12 residues. Germline loops: CDR1 DFQATT, CDR2 SNEGSKA (reference sequence). This CDR3 is CSADDSPGTQYF. In DNA, the CDR3 is TGCAGTGCAGACGACAGCCCGGGTACCCAGTACTTC.

The table lists this clonotype with many counts. The V call is TRBV29-1, the J call TRBJ1-1; D remains ambiguous. The V end lost 3 bases, the J end lost 6 bases, and 8 bases lay between the germline ends. The CDR3 has 11 amino acids. Germline CDR1 reads SQVTM; CDR2 reads ANQGSEA. The chain's CDR3 is CSVDPGSEAFF. The CDR3 nucleotides read TGCAGCGTTGACCCAGGATCTGAAGCTTTCTTT.

Comments on this clonotype: This could be a read error, since a much larger clone is one nucleotide away. The chain links TRBV10-3 to TRBJ2-3; 13 bases line up with TRBD2. Germline CDR1 and CDR2: ENHRY and SYGVKD. The CDR3 contains 17 residues. The CDR3 DNA reads as TGTGCCATCGGTGACGGACTAGCGGGGGACAGCACAGATACGCAGTATTTT. Translating gives CAIGDGLAGDSTDTQYF.

This clonotype was counted at least ten times. This chain links TRBV27 with TRBJ2-2; D perhaps matches TRBD1 (5 bases). V was clipped by 11 bases and J by 6 bases, with 16 bases between them. The germline V gene has CDR1 MNHEY and CDR2 SMNVEV (reference sequence). The CDR3 runs 13 residues. The CDR3 DNA follows: TGTGCCGTAGGGGCAGGGTTGGCCGGGGAGCTGTTTTTT. It is translated as CAVGAGLAGELFF.

A word on this clonotype: This may be a read error, as it is one base from a much larger clone. This chain links TRBV29-1 with TRBJ2-7, with 9 bases that match TRBD2. This CDR3 is built from 14 residues. Germline-derived CDR1 and CDR2 are SQVTM and ANQGSEA. Trimming cost V 7 bases and J 4 bases; bases outside gene matches: 11. The CDR3, as DNA: TGCAGCGGTGAGCTAGCGGGGACCGTATACGAGCAGTACTTC. Protein product: CSGELAGTVYEQYF.

For this clonotype: One end of the junction is discordant with germline, which a read error may explain. The J gene is TRBJ2-7, the V gene TRBV6-5, with TRBD2 matching over 8 bases. In germline, CDR1 is MNHEY, CDR2 SVGAGI. CDR3 length: 17 residues. CDR3 in DNA: TGTGTCAGCAGTTACTCAACGGTTGGGACTAGTATATACGAGCAGTACTTC. It codes for CVSSYSTVGTSIYEQYF.

On this clonotype itself: Since a much larger clone is just one base distant, this may be a read error. The chain couples TRBV3-1 to TRBJ1-1, with a tentative D call TRBD1 (5 bases). Trimming took 4 bases from V and 7 from J, leaving 19 bases between them. The germline V gene has CDR1 LGHDT and CDR2 YNNKEL (reference sequence). CDR3 length: 15 amino acids. CDR3 coding DNA: TGTGCCAGCAGCCGCGGGACTTTAGGCGAGCTTGAAGCTTTCTTT. This sequence encodes CASSRGTLGELEAFF.

The V and J genes are TRBV13 and TRBJ1-2; 9 bases match TRBD1. Germline CDR1 reads PRHDT; CDR2 reads FYEKMQ (reference sequence). The CDR3 runs 16 residues. After removal of 5 bases from V and 0 bases from J, the junction contained 7 bases not matched to a gene. This CDR3 is CASSIQGARTNYGYTF. CDR3 DNA sequence: TGTGCCAGCAGCATACAGGGGGCCCGGACTAACTATGGCTACACCTTC.

V is TRBV19 and J is TRBJ2-7; TRBD2 matches at 10 bases. This CDR3 is 15 amino acids long. After removal of 2 bases from V and 2 bases from J, the junction contained 3 bases not matched to a gene. Looked up from germline, CDR1 is LNHDA and CDR2 is SQIVND (reference sequence). CDR3 amino acids: CASSILLAGTYEQYF. The CDR3 DNA sequence: TGTGCCAGTAGTATACTACTAGCGGGGACCTACGAGCAGTACTTC.

This chain joins TRBV28 and TRBJ2-5; a possible D gene is TRBD2 (5 bases). V was pared by 10 bases and J by 4 bases, with 19 bases between. CDR3 length equals 14 residues. CDR1 is MDHEN and CDR2 is SYDVKM in the germline V gene. In nucleotides, the CDR3 is TGTGCCACCATGAAGAGGGAGCGATTAGAGACCCAGTACTTC. Residues: CATMKRERLETQYF.

This chain links TRBV29-1 with TRBJ1-2, with a possible D match to TRBD1 (6 bases). V was clipped by 3 bases and J by 8 bases, with 22 bases between them. CDR3 length: 15 residues. From germline, CDR1 is SQVTM and CDR2 ANQGSEA. CDR3 residues: CSVDGGEVGLGGYTF. As DNA, the CDR3 is TGCAGCGTTGATGGGGGCGAAGTGGGCTTGGGGGGCTACACCTTC. The whole variable domain, filled in from reference TRBV29-1 and TRBJ1-2, reads SAVISQKPSRDICQRGTSLTIQCQVDSQVTMMFWYRQQPGQSLTLIATANQGSEATYESGFVIDKFPISRPNLTFSTLTVSNMSPEDSSIYLCSVDGGEVGLGGYTFGSGTRLTVV.